The 24 T cell receptor beta chains below come from one sample, sequenced in a study of early T cells in non-severe SARS-CoV-2 infection. TCRdb redid the calling of the 5' RACE reads with MiXCR, one entry per CDR3 protein. This table has 50,000 to 65,000 distinct CDR3 sequences, 9.1% appearing once. The sequenced material came from whole blood. These receptors all come from an adult who was a healthcare worker with PCR-confirmed SARS-CoV-2 infection or an uninfected control (not recorded which).

The chain joins TRBV11-1 to TRBJ2-1, with 7 bases aligning to TRBD1. This CDR3 contains 15 residues. Germline values: CDR1 SGHAT, CDR2 FQDESV (reference sequence). V was pared by 0 bases and J by 8 bases, with 7 bases of the junction left unmatched. DNA for the CDR3: TGTGCCAGCAGCTTAGCCAACAGGGGCCTCCATGAGCAGTTCTTC. Translating gives CASSLANRGLHEQFF.

The table lists this clonotype with many counts. The chain is built from TRBV20-1 and TRBJ1-1; the D gene is possibly TRBD1 (5 bases). V lost 3 bases and J 4 bases, leaving 21 bases between the germline ends. Germline assignment: CDR1 DFQATT and CDR2 SNEGSKA (reference sequence). The CDR3 sequence is 16 residues long. The CDR3: CSARDFTGSDGTEAFF. CDR3 sequence (DNA): TGCAGTGCTAGGGATTTTACAGGCTCGGATGGCACTGAAGCTTTCTTT.

This clonotype was seen ten or more times. This chain uses TRBV5-1 with TRBJ1-1; D remains ambiguous. The germline gives CDR1 SGHRS, CDR2 YFSETQ. This CDR3 is 12 amino acids long. V was cut by 7 bases and J by 0 bases, with 7 bases left in between. DNA for the CDR3: TGCGCCAGCGGAGGGATGAACACTGAAGCTTTCTTT. This translates into CASGGMNTEAFF. The whole variable domain, remainder taken from reference TRBV5-1 and TRBJ1-1, is KAGVTQTPRYLIKTRGQQVTLSCSPISGHRSVSWYQQTPGQGLQFLFEYFSETQRNKGNFPGRFSGRQFSNSRSEMNVSTLELGDSALYLCASGGMNTEAFFGQGTRLTVV.

This clonotype was recorded many times. The gene calls are TRBV7-9 and TRBJ1-3; D unresolved. Looked up from germline, CDR1 is SEHNR and CDR2 is FQNEAQ (reference sequence). The V end lost 3 bases, the J end lost 8 bases, and 8 bases lay between the germline ends. The CDR3 has 12 residues. The CDR3 nucleotides read TGTGCCAGCAGCTTTAACAGCTACACCATATATTTT. It translates to CASSFNSYTIYF.

This clonotype has a count of ten or more. The CDR3, as DNA: TGTGCCATCAGTGACCCCCAGGGGTTAGCGGCTGAAGCTTTCTTT. Its protein product is CAISDPQGLAAEAFF. The V call is TRBV10-3, the J call TRBJ1-1; tentative D call: TRBD1 (6 bases). Germline-derived CDR1 and CDR2 are ENHRY and SYGVKD. The CDR3 runs to 15 residues. V lost 3 bases, J lost 6 bases, and 17 bases lay in between.

The rearrangement joins TRBV2 to TRBJ2-3; D possibly corresponds to TRBD1 (6 bases). Trimming removed 3 bases at V and 5 bases at J, with 15 bases between. This CDR3 has 15 amino acids. CDR1 SNHLY and CDR2 FYNNEI come from the germline V gene. This CDR3 reads CASSEQGQGIDTQYF. The CDR3 region has the DNA TGTGCCAGCAGTGAGCAGGGGCAGGGTATAGATACGCAGTATTTT. The entire variable domain, with the rest obtained from reference TRBV2 and TRBJ2-3, is as follows: EPEVTQTPSHQVTQMGQEVILRCVPISNHLYFYWYRQILGQKVEFLVSFYNNEISEKSEIFDDQFSVERPDGSNFTLKIRSTKLEDSAMYFCASSEQGQGIDTQYFGPGTRLTVL.

This clonotype was recorded many times. V usage is TRBV7-9 and J usage is TRBJ2-2; a weak D match, TRBD2 (5 bases). CDR1 is SEHNR and CDR2 is FQNEAQ in the germline V gene (reference sequence). The CDR3 sequence is 15 residues long. Trimming cost V 2 bases and J 4 bases, with 11 bases left between them. The CDR3 bases are TGTGCCAGCAGCTTACGCGGGTCGGGCACCGGGGAGCTGTTTTTT. Translating gives CASSLRGSGTGELFF.

This clonotype was recorded many times. This chain uses TRBV7-3 with TRBJ2-1, with 10 positions matching TRBD2. The ends lost 2 bases at V and 9 bases at J; junction bases unmatched: 7. This CDR3 has 15 amino acids. Germline V gene data show CDR1 as SGHTA and CDR2 as FQGTGA. CDR3 DNA: TGTGCCAGCAGCTTAGGACTAGCGGAGCATAGTGAGCAGTTCTTC. Translated, it gives CASSLGLAEHSEQFF.

This clonotype was picked up many times. This chain connects TRBV19 to TRBJ2-3; D gene ambiguous. The CDR3 is made up of 16 amino acids. Germline CDR1 and CDR2: LNHDA and SQIVND (reference sequence). The germline V and J ends were trimmed by 5 bases and 3 bases, with 18 bases remaining between them. CDR3 in amino acids: CASSPTDGLGTDTQYF. In nucleotides, the CDR3 is TGTGCCAGTAGTCCAACAGACGGGCTGGGGACAGATACGCAGTATTTT.

Ten or more counts support this clonotype. The V call is TRBV19, the J call TRBJ2-1; D possibly corresponds to TRBD2 (6 bases). The CDR3 length is 16 residues. In germline, CDR1 is LNHDA, CDR2 SQIVND (reference sequence). Trimming removed 5 bases from V and 0 bases from J, with 14 bases in between. The CDR3 nucleotides are TGTGCCAGTAGTTTGAATCGGGGGAGCTCCTACAATGAGCAGTTCTTC. Its protein is CASSLNRGSSYNEQFF.

The sample holds many counts of this clonotype. CDR3 sequence: CASSLFFPENEENQPQHF. CDR3 DNA: TGTGCCAGCAGCCTTTTCTTCCCCGAGAACGAAGAAAATCAGCCCCAGCATTTT. V usage is TRBV6-6 and J usage is TRBJ1-5; D not certain. V was clipped by 6 bases and J by 4 bases, with 25 bases between them. In germline, CDR1 is MNHNY, CDR2 SVGAGI (reference sequence). CDR3 length: 18 residues.

V is TRBV5-1 and J is TRBJ1-2; no clear D. Looked up from germline, CDR1 is SGHRS and CDR2 is YFSETQ. The V end lost 0 bases, the J end lost 0 bases, and 6 bases lay between the germline ends. The CDR3 length is 14 residues. The CDR3 region has the DNA TGCGCCAGCAGCTTGGAATCAGCTAACTATGGCTACACCTTC. Amino acid sequence: CASSLESANYGYTF.

This clonotype was seen a few times. This chain joins TRBV19 and TRBJ2-1; D is uncertain. This CDR3 is 13 amino acids long. Trimming left V 1 base short and J 3 bases short, with 4 bases between. Germline-derived CDR1 and CDR2 are LNHDA and SQIVND (reference sequence). CDR3 DNA: TGTGCCAGTAGTATAGCCGGCTACAATGAGCAGTTCTTC. Translating it yields CASSIAGYNEQFF.

This clonotype was counted a few times. The CDR3 reads CASSLRLGDQETQYF. The CDR3 region has the DNA TGTGCCAGCAGCTTAAGATTGGGAGATCAAGAGACCCAGTACTTC. The J gene is TRBJ2-5, the V gene TRBV7-9, with D possibly TRBD2 on 5 matching bases. The CDR3 extends over 15 amino acids. Trimming removed 2 bases from V and 2 bases from J, with 12 bases in between. Germline CDR1 is SEHNR and CDR2 is FQNEAQ (reference sequence).

This clonotype appeared many times. The chain links TRBV19 to TRBJ2-3; 9 bases fit TRBD2. CDR3 size: 14 residues. The V and J ends lost 6 bases and 1 base, in that order; junction bases with no gene match: 2. The germline V gene has CDR1 LNHDA and CDR2 SQIVND (reference sequence). CDR3 DNA: TGTGCCAGTAGGCCTAGCGGGGGCACAGATACGCAGTATTTT. Translating it yields CASRPSGGTDTQYF.

This clonotype was seen repeatedly, ten times or more. This chain uses TRBV27 with TRBJ1-1, with 8 bases matching TRBD1. Unmatched junction bases numbered 9, after V lost 7 bases and J lost 5 bases. The V gene's germline CDR1 is MNHEY and CDR2 SMNVEV (reference sequence). The CDR3 length is 14 residues. The CDR3 reads CASTSRGLGTEAFF. DNA of the CDR3: TGTGCCAGCACCTCCAGGGGGCTGGGAACTGAAGCTTTCTTT.

This clonotype came up many times. The rearrangement links TRBV5-1 to TRBJ1-1, with D possibly TRBD1 on 5 matching bases. The ends were cut back, 0 bases at V and 1 base at J, with 13 bases in the middle. The CDR3 length is 16 residues. From germline, CDR1 is SGHRS and CDR2 YFSETQ. The CDR3 is CASSLDALGENTEAFF. The CDR3 nucleotides are TGCGCCAGCAGCTTGGATGCCTTAGGGGAGAACACTGAAGCTTTCTTT.

In its sample, this clonotype was seen many times. The chain joins TRBV6-2 or TRBV6-3 to TRBJ1-4, with 9 bases aligning to TRBD1. Trimming cost V 8 bases and J 5 bases; bases outside gene matches: 9. Germline values: CDR1 MNHEY, CDR2 SVGEGT. This CDR3 is built from 15 residues. CDR3 sequence reads: CASRPSGTGNEKLFF. In DNA, the CDR3 is TGTGCCAGCCGACCCTCCGGGACAGGGAATGAAAAACTGTTTTTT.

The rearrangement joins TRBV5-5 to TRBJ1-3; D is undetermined. The CDR3 is made up of 14 amino acids. Trimming took off 1 base at V and 2 bases at J, with 7 bases between the two ends. CDR1 and CDR2 (germline): SGHKS, YYEKEE (reference sequence). The CDR3, as DNA: TGTGCCAGCAGCTTGCGGAGGGCTGGAAACACCATATATTTT. Protein: CASSLRRAGNTIYF.

This clonotype showed up many times. V and J are TRBV28 and TRBJ2-5, with D perhaps TRBD1 (5 bases). This CDR3 has 15 residues. Germline loops: CDR1 MDHEN, CDR2 SYDVKM. V dropped 4 bases and J dropped 4 bases, with 16 bases sitting between them. The CDR3 loop is CASSSNRPTAETQYF. DNA for the CDR3: TGTGCCAGCAGTTCCAACCGACCGACAGCAGAGACCCAGTACTTC.

There are a few counts of this clonotype. The chain carries TRBV2 and TRBJ1-2, with D uncertain. Trimming shortened V by 6 bases and J by 6 bases, and 14 bases separated the two germline ends. The CDR3 sequence is 13 residues long. Germline V gives CDR1 SNHLY, CDR2 FYNNEI. CDR3 in amino acids: CASRSTEGDGYTF. Here the CDR3 DNA reads TGTGCCAGCAGGTCCACAGAGGGCGATGGCTACACCTTC.

This clonotype was found many times. The V and J genes are TRBV20-1 and TRBJ2-3; 7 bases fit TRBD2. V shed 6 bases and J 3 bases; nucleotides not matched to a gene: 12. The CDR3 sequence is 15 residues long. The germline CDR1 and CDR2 sequences are DFQATT and SNEGSKA (reference sequence). The CDR3 sequence is CSAAERGGGTDTQYF. CDR3 DNA: TGCAGTGCCGCCGAGCGGGGAGGAGGAACAGATACGCAGTATTTT.

Comments on this clonotype: This may be a read error: a much more frequent sequence differs by one nucleotide. The chain couples TRBV6-5 to TRBJ1-4, with 10 positions matching TRBD1. CDR1 MNHEY and CDR2 SVGAGI come from the germline V gene. Unmatched junction bases numbered 8, after V lost 6 bases and J lost 7 bases. The CDR3 loop spans 15 amino acids. CDR3 sequence: CASRARGTGVEKLFF. In DNA form, the CDR3 reads TGTGCCAGCAGGGCCCGGGGGACAGGGGTTGAAAAACTGTTTTTT.

This clonotype was found many times. V gene TRBV6-5 combines with J gene TRBJ2-7; 8 nucleotides align to TRBD1. V lost 0 bases, J lost 7 bases, and 11 bases stayed unmatched. In germline, CDR1 is MNHEY, CDR2 SVGAGI. The length of the CDR3 is 16 residues. CDR3: CASSYSTLQGAREQYF. CDR3 bases: TGTGCCAGCAGTTACTCGACTCTCCAGGGGGCAAGAGAGCAGTACTTC.